The clone carrying this TCR beta chain was picked up a small number of times. Time point defined: pre-sensitization, week 0. Regarding treatment: therapeutic diphenylcyclopropenone sensitization with weekly scalp DPC. This sample is drawn from a study of human T cells and chemical hapten exposure. Via MiXCR, TCRdb re-called the RACE reads, giving one row per CDR3 protein. The sample lists over 85,000 distinct CDR3 sequences; about 10% were seen once. This CDR3 has 12 amino acids. From germline, CDR1 is SQVTM and CDR2 ANQGSEA. V lost 6 bases and J lost 2, with 8 bases in between. The source of this sequence is a woman aged 55-70 years with alopecia areata. Some clones in this sample may be carry-over from other donors' samples. The chain joins TRBV29-1 to TRBJ2-1, with D possibly TRBD1 on 5 matching bases. Sequences were derived from whole blood, sampled in connection with sensitization to the hapten diphenylcyclopropenone (DPC). CDR3 loop: CSVQVPYNEQFF. The DNA of the CDR3 is TGCAGCGTACAGGTCCCCTACAATGAGCAGTTCTTC.